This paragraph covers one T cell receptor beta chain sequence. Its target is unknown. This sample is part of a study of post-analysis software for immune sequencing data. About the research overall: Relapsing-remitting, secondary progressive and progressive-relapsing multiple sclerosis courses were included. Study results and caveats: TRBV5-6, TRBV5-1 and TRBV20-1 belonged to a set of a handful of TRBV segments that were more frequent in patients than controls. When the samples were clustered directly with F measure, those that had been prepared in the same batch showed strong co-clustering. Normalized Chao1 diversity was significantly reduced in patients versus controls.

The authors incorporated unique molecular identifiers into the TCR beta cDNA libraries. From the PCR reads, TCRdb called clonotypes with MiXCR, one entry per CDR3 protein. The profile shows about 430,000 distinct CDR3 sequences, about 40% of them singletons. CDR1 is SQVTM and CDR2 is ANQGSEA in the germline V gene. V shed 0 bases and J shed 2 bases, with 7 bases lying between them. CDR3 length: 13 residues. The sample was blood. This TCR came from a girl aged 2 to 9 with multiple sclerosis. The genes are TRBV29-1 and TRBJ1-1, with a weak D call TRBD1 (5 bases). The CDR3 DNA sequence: TGCAGCGTTGAAGAGGGACCTAACACTGAAGCTTTCTTT. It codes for CSVEEGPNTEAFF.